The 8 T cell receptor beta chains in this list originate from one sample, sequenced in a study of blood T cell repertoires in COVID-19 (TCRdb year 2020). Libraries were constructed by the immunoSEQ multiplex PCR assay. As stored in TCRdb, this immuneACCESS dataset retains in-frame rearrangements with V and J assigned. A fraction of the clones does not appear; measured against another copy, unresolved V genes explain less than half of the discrepancy, and the remainder lacks a known reason. This sample lists about 80,000 clones; approximately 80% were detected once. The ten top clones hold approximately 12% of the sample. The sample consisted of peripheral blood. Receptors were obtained from a man at least 80 years old with acute or convalescent COVID-19.

V gene TRBV29-1 combines with J gene TRBJ1-1, with 8 bases aligning to TRBD1. The CDR3 has 14 amino acids. V lost 7 bases, J lost 4 bases, and 11 bases stayed unmatched. Per germline, CDR1 SQVTM and CDR2 ANQGSEA. CDR3 amino acids: CSGRGQGGSTEAFF. The CDR3, as DNA: TGCAGCGGAAGAGGACAGGGTGGAAGCACTGAAGCTTTCTTT.

V usage is TRBV12-3 or TRBV12-4 and J usage is TRBJ2-2; no clear D gene. CDR3 size: 11 residues. Trimming removed 7 bases at V and 2 bases at J, with 2 bases between. CDR3 region: CASTNTGELFF. In DNA, the CDR3 is TGTGCCAGCACAAACACCGGGGAGCTGTTTTTT.

The rearrangement joins TRBV10-3 to TRBJ1-5, with a weak D call TRBD1 (6 bases). V was trimmed by 3 bases and J by 3 bases, leaving 9 bases between them. The length of the CDR3 is 14 residues. CDR1 is ENHRY, CDR2 SYGVKD, per germline. The chain's CDR3 is CAISDRQDNQPQHF. The CDR3 region has the DNA TGTGCCATCAGTGATCGACAGGACAATCAGCCCCAGCATTTT.

The chain is built from TRBV19 and TRBJ2-5; 7 bases agree with TRBD1. Unmatched junction bases numbered 13, after V lost 3 bases and J lost 6 bases. This CDR3 is 16 amino acids long. CDR1 is LNHDA and CDR2 is SQIVND in the germline V gene (reference sequence). Written as DNA, the CDR3 is TGTGCCAGTAGTATCCGCGAACAGGGGAGAGGGCAGACCCAGTACTTC. It encodes CASSIREQGRGQTQYF.

The chain has TRBV5-1 and TRBJ1-5, with TRBD1 matching over 7 bases. The germline gives CDR1 SGHRS, CDR2 YFSETQ. The CDR3 runs 14 residues. V lost 4 bases to trimming and J lost 3 bases; unmatched junction nucleotides: 4. The CDR3 coding sequence is TGCGCCAGCAGCCCAGGGACAGCCAATCAGCCCCAGCATTTT. Protein: CASSPGTANQPQHF.

This clone was counted between two and nine times. The rearrangement joins TRBV9 to TRBJ2-5, with TRBD2 identical over 10 bases. V lost 5 bases and J lost 0; bases outside the gene matches: 1. The germline CDR1 and CDR2 sequences are SGDLS and YYNGEE. The CDR3 consists of 14 residues. In DNA form, the CDR3 reads TGTGCCAGCAGTAGCGGGGGGAACCAAGAGACCCAGTACTTC. Translated: CASSSGGNQETQYF.

The chain couples TRBV7-6 to TRBJ2-7, with TRBD2 matching 7 bases. With 0 bases clipped from V and 6 bases from J, the junction kept 11 bases outside the gene matches. Germline CDR1 and CDR2: SGHVS and FNYEAQ. The CDR3 loop spans 16 amino acids. The CDR3 here is CASSLATGTITLEQYF. The CDR3 bases are TGTGCCAGCAGCTTAGCGACCGGGACTATCACCCTCGAGCAGTACTTC. Variable domain in full (rest from reference TRBV7-6 and TRBJ2-7): GAGVSQSPRYKVTKRGQDVALRCDPISGHVSLYWYRQALGQGPEFLTYFNYEAQQDKSGLPNDRFSAERPEGSISTLTIQRTEQRDSAMYRCASSLATGTITLEQYFGPGTRLTVT.

The V and J genes are TRBV10-3 and TRBJ2-2; 7 positions match TRBD1. CDR3 length: 14 residues. J was trimmed by 1 base and V by 6 bases; bases with no gene match: 2. From germline, CDR1 is ENHRY and CDR2 SYGVKD. The CDR3, as DNA: TGTGCCATCAGCGGACAGGAGAACACCGGGGAGCTGTTTTTT. The encoded protein is CAISGQENTGELFF.